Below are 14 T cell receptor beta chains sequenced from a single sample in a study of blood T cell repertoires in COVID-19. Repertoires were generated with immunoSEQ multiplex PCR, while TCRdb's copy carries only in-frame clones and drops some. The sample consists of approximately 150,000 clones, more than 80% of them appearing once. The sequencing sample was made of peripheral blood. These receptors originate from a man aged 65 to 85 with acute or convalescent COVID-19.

The CDR3: CASSFSGRGSSYEQYF. DNA of the CDR3: TGTGCCAGCAGCTTTAGCGGGAGGGGTAGCTCCTACGAGCAGTACTTC. The chain employs TRBV7-9 and TRBJ2-7; 11 bases line up with TRBD2. Germline loops: CDR1 SEHNR, CDR2 FQNEAQ (reference sequence). The length of the CDR3 is 16 residues. J was trimmed by 0 bases and V by 3 bases; bases with no gene match: 4.

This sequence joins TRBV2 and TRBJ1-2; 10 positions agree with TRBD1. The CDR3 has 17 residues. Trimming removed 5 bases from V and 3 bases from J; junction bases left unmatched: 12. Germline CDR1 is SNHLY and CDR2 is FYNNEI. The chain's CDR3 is CASSLRQGAIVDYGYTF. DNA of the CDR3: TGTGCCAGCAGTCTAAGACAGGGGGCCATTGTCGACTATGGCTACACCTTC.

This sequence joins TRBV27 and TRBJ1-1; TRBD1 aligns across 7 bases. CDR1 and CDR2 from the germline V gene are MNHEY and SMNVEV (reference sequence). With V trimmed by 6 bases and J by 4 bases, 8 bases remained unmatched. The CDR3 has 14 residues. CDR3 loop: CASSRQGPRTEAFF. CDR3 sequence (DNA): TGTGCCAGCAGCCGACAGGGCCCGCGCACTGAAGCTTTCTTT.

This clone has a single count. CDR3 nucleotide sequence: TGTGCCAGCACCCCGAAGGCCTCCGGGATGACTGAAGCTTTCTTT. This translates into CASTPKASGMTEAFF. J is TRBJ1-1 and V is TRBV6-5; D is undetermined. V was cut by 7 bases and J by 5 bases, with 20 bases left in between. This CDR3 is built from 15 residues. Germline V gene data show CDR1 as MNHEY and CDR2 as SVGAGI.

CDR3 in amino acids: CASSLRGGEGGTQYF. CDR3 nucleotide sequence: TGTGCCAGCAGCTTACGAGGAGGGGAGGGAGGTACGCAGTATTTT. The chain uses TRBV7-9 and TRBJ2-3, with 7 bases lining up with TRBD2. This CDR3 comprises 15 residues. Germline V gene sequence: CDR1 SEHNR, CDR2 FQNEAQ (reference sequence). The junction had 10 bases not matched to a gene; V was cut back by 2 bases and J by 8 bases.

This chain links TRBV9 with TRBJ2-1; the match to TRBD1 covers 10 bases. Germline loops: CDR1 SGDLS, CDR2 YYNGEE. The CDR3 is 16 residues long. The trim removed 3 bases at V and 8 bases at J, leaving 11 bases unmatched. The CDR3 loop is CASSARPGQGLYEQFF. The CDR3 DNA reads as TGTGCCAGCAGCGCACGGCCGGGACAGGGGTTGTATGAGCAGTTCTTC.

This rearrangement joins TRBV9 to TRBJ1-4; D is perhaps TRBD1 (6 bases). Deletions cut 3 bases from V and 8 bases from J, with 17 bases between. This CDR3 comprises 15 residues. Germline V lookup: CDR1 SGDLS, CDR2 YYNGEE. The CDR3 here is CASSEGVGVTEKLFF. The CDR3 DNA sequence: TGTGCCAGCAGCGAGGGGGTTGGGGTCACCGAAAAACTGTTTTTT.

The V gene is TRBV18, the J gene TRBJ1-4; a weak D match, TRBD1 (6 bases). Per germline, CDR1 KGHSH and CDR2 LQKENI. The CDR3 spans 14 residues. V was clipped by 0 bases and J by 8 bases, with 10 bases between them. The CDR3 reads CASSPPTGSEKLFF. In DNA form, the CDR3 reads TGTGCCAGCTCACCACCGACAGGATCGGAAAAACTGTTTTTT.

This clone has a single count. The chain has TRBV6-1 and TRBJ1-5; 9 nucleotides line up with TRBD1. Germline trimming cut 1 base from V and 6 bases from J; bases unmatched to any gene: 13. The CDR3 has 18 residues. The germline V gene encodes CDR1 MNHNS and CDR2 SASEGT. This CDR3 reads CASSEDGTGTGGSQPQHF. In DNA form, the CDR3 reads TGTGCCAGCAGTGAAGATGGGACAGGGACCGGGGGGAGTCAGCCCCAGCATTTT.

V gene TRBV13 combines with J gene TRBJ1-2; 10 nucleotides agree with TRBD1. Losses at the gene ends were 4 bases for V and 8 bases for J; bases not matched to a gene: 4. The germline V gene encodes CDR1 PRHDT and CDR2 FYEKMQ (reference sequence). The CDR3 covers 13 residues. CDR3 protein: CASSSTGGVGYTF. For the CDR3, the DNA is TGTGCCAGCAGCTCGACAGGGGGCGTCGGCTACACCTTC.

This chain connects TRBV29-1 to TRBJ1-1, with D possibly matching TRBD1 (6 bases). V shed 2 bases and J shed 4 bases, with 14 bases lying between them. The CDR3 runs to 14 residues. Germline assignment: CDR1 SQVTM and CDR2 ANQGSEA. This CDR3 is CSVEPRGGGTEAFF. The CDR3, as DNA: TGCAGCGTTGAACCGCGGGGGGGCGGCACTGAAGCTTTCTTT.

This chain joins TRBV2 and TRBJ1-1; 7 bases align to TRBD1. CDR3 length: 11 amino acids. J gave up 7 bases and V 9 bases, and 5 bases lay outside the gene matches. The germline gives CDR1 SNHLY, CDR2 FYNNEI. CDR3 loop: CASQTGSEAFF. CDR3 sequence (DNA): TGTGCCAGTCAGACAGGGAGTGAAGCTTTCTTT.

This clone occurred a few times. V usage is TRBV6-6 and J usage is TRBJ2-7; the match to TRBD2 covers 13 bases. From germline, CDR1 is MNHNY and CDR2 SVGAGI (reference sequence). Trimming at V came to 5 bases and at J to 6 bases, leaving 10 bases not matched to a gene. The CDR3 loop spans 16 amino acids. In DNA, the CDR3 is TGTGCCAGCAGTACCGGGACTAGCGGGATTTACCCCGAGCAGTACTTC. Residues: CASSTGTSGIYPEQYF.

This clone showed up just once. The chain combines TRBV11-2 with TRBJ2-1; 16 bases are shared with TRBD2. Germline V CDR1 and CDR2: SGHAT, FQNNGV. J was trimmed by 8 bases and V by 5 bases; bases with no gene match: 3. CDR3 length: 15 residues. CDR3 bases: TGTGCCAGCAGCAAGGGACTAGCGGGAGGGGATGAGCAGTTCTTC. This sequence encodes CASSKGLAGGDEQFF.